The present entry profiles one T cell receptor beta chain with its context. V was pared by 3 bases and J by 3 bases, with 4 bases of the junction left unmatched. Per germline, CDR1 LNHDA and CDR2 SQIVND (reference sequence). The length of the CDR3 is 15 residues. These data come from a study of blood T cell repertoires in COVID-19. Libraries were prepared by immunoSEQ multiplex PCR; TCRdb keeps only in-frame clonotypes and omits some of them. Of tens of thousands of clones listed, about 82% are singletons. What was sequenced was peripheral blood. The V and J genes are TRBV19 and TRBJ2-1, with 8 nucleotides matching TRBD2. This TCR came from a woman of 80 years or more with acute or convalescent COVID-19. The CDR3 here is CASSMDLAGYNEQFF. The CDR3 DNA follows: TGTGCCAGTAGTATGGATCTAGCGGGCTACAATGAGCAGTTCTTC.